These T cell receptor beta chains were read from a single sample in a study of Graves' ophthalmopathy and Graves' hyperthyroidism. TCRdb reprocessed the multiplex PCR reads with MiXCR, giving one entry per CDR3 protein. The table has hundreds of thousands of distinct CDR3 sequences, roughly two fifths seen once. Source material: peripheral blood. All receptors derive from an adult man with Graves' ophthalmopathy. The CDR3 runs from the conserved cysteine through the conserved F or W. D genes are given only for firm matches. Clone size is not always given. Where it is, it says once, few, many or a class for expanded clones.

TGTGCCAGTAGTACCCTGGACAGGCGGATTGAAGCTTTCTTT	CASSTLDRRIEAFF	.	TRBV19	TRBJ1-1	TRBD1
TGCGCCAGCAGCCAAGATGACAGTAGGAGTGAAAAACTGTTTTTT	CASSQDDSRSEKLFF	many	TRBV4-3	TRBJ1-4	.
TGTGCCACCAGTGATTCGCAGGGGGCTTTCACCGGGGAGCTGTTTTTT	CATSDSQGAFTGELFF	many	TRBV24-1	TRBJ2-2	TRBD1
TGCAGTGCTAGAGATCTCGGCAATCAGCCCCAGCATTTT	CSARDLGNQPQHF	many	TRBV20-1	TRBJ1-5	.
TGTGCCAGTAGACTCCCCGGGAGGGGTAACAATCAGCCCCAGCATTTT	CASRLPGRGNNQPQHF	few	TRBV7-2	TRBJ1-5	.
TGCGCCAGCAGTGACTCGGGGGGTGGCTACACCTTC	CASSDSGGGYTF	many	TRBV10-2	TRBJ1-2	.
TGTGCCAGCAGTTCCCGGTCGTACAGGGAGAATCAGCCCCAGCATTTT	CASSSRSYRENQPQHF	many	TRBV12-3/TRBV12-4	TRBJ1-5	.
TGCGCCAGCAGCCCCGAACTGGGACCGTATAGCAATCAGCCCCAGCATTTT	CASSPELGPYSNQPQHF	many	TRBV5-1	TRBJ1-5	.
TGTGCCAGCAGGGTGCCTAGTGGGGAGACCCAGTACTTC	CASRVPSGETQYF	.	TRBV12-3/TRBV12-4	TRBJ2-5	.
TGCAGCGTCATCCTCAGAACCCGGAGGAATGGCTACACCTTC	CSVILRTRRNGYTF	many	TRBV29-1	TRBJ1-2	.
TGCGCCAGCAGCCAACCGACAGGAGTTAACTATGGCTACACCTTC	CASSQPTGVNYGYTF	few	TRBV4-1	TRBJ1-2	.
TGTGCCAGCAGTGAATCCTACAGTAACACCGGGGAGCTGTTTTTT	CASSESYSNTGELFF	.	TRBV6-1	TRBJ2-2	.
TGTGCCAGCACCCGAAGTCAGAACACTGAAGCTTTCTTT	CASTRSQNTEAFF	few	TRBV12-3/TRBV12-4	TRBJ1-1	.
TGCAGTGCTACCGGACTAGCGGGAATACAAGAGACCCAGTACTTC	CSATGLAGIQETQYF	many	TRBV20-1	TRBJ2-5	TRBD2
TGTGCCAGCAGCGCGCTAGCCGGATACGAGCAGTACTTC	CASSALAGYEQYF	many	TRBV7-9	TRBJ2-7	.
TGTGCCACCAGTGATAAAACAGCAAATTCACCCCTCCACTTT	CATSDKTANSPLHF	many	TRBV24-1	TRBJ1-6	.
TGCGCCAGCAGCCGAGGGGTTTACTATGGCTACACCTTC	CASSRGVYYGYTF	few	TRBV4-3	TRBJ1-2	.
TGCAGCGTTGGGACGGGGGGTACTGGAAACACCATATATTTT	CSVGTGGTGNTIYF	.	TRBV29-1	TRBJ1-3	.
TGCGCCAGCAGCTTGGCCGACAGGGTCCATGGCTACACCTTC	CASSLADRVHGYTF	many	TRBV5-1	TRBJ1-2	TRBD1
TGTGCCAGCAGTTACCTTGCGAGCCCCACCGGGGAGCTGTTTTTT	CASSYLASPTGELFF	many	TRBV7-2	TRBJ2-2	.
TGCAGTGCTAGAGATTTTAAGGGGATGGGAGAGACCCAGTACTTC	CSARDFKGMGETQYF	.	TRBV20-1	TRBJ2-5	.
TGTGCCAGTAACGTAGACAGGGCCGGTTATGGCTACACCTTC	CASNVDRAGYGYTF	few	TRBV19	TRBJ1-2	TRBD1
TGTGCCAGCAGTCGACTAGCGGGGGACTCCTACGAGCAGTACTTC	CASSRLAGDSYEQYF	many	TRBV2	TRBJ2-7	TRBD2
TGTGCCAGCAGTTTCCCGGCAGTCTCCTACGAGCAGTACTTC	CASSFPAVSYEQYF	many	TRBV6-2/TRBV6-3	TRBJ2-7	.
TGTGCCAGCAGCCCCGCGGGGCCTGGGGCCAACGTCCTGACTTTC	CASSPAGPGANVLTF	few	TRBV10-3	TRBJ2-6	.
TGTGCCAGCAGGGGCCCGGGACTAGCATACGAGCAGTACTTC	CASRGPGLAYEQYF	.	TRBV2	TRBJ2-7	TRBD2
TGTGCCAGCAGTCATCATTGGGGGGGCCTACGGACTGAAGCTTTCTTT	CASSHHWGGLRTEAFF	many	TRBV12-3/TRBV12-4	TRBJ1-1	.
TGCAGCGTTGAGACGGGAACTAACTATGGCTACACCTTC	CSVETGTNYGYTF	many	TRBV29-1	TRBJ1-2	.
TGTGCCAGCAGTCCGGGGGCGAATTCACCCCTCCACTTT	CASSPGANSPLHF	many	TRBV9	TRBJ1-6	.
TGTGCCAGCAGCTTAAACGGGAGAGCTAACTATGGCTACACCTTC	CASSLNGRANYGYTF	many	TRBV11-1	TRBJ1-2	.
TGTGCCAGCGGCCAAGTACAGGGGGCTCCCCGCACTGAAGCCTTCTTT	CASGQVQGAPRTEAFF	.	TRBV14	TRBJ1-1	TRBD1
TGTGCCAGCAGCGCCCTGACTTTC	CASSALTF	.	TRBV7-9	TRBJ2-6	.
TGTGCCAGCAGTGAAACGACAGGCAACTATGGCTACACCATATATTTT	CASSETTGNYGYTIYF	.	TRBV2	TRBJ1-3	.
TGTGCCAGCAGTTTAATCCCCTCAATGAACACTGAAGCTTTCTTT	CASSLIPSMNTEAFF	.	TRBV27	TRBJ1-1	.
TGCAGTGCTAGAGTTGGCGGGAGAGGGGAAGAGACCCAGTACTTC	CSARVGGRGEETQYF	many	TRBV20-1	TRBJ2-5	TRBD2
TGTGCCAGCAGTGCCAGAGGGGGACAAGAGACCCAGTACTTC	CASSARGGQETQYF	many	TRBV12-3/TRBV12-4	TRBJ2-5	.
TGTGCCACCACCGAGGGTGAGTCCTACGAGCAGTACTTC	CATTEGESYEQYF	many	TRBV24-1	TRBJ2-7	.
TGTGCCAGCAGTAATACCGGGGGTGACTATGGCTACACCTTC	CASSNTGGDYGYTF	once	TRBV2	TRBJ1-2	.
TGCAGTGCTAGAGAAGCGGGGGAGTCCGGAGAGCAGTACTTC	CSAREAGESGEQYF	many	TRBV20-1	TRBJ2-7	TRBD2
TGTGCCAGCAGTACCTCGGGACAGGGGGTGCGAAACACCATATATTTT	CASSTSGQGVRNTIYF	many	TRBV12-3/TRBV12-4	TRBJ1-3	TRBD1
TGTGCCACCAGCAGAGATAAGGATGCGGTTACGCAGTATTTT	CATSRDKDAVTQYF	.	TRBV15	TRBJ2-3	.
TGTGCCAGCAGCCCGAGGACAGGGCGAGAGACCCAGTACTTC	CASSPRTGRETQYF	many	TRBV7-2	TRBJ2-5	TRBD1
TGTGCCACCAGTGGAGACAGAGCGTCCACAGATACGCAGTATTTT	CATSGDRASTDTQYF	.	TRBV24-1	TRBJ2-3	.
TGTGCCAGCAGCAGGGGAAGGGGGGCTTACGAGCAGTACTTC	CASSRGRGAYEQYF	many	TRBV7-2	TRBJ2-7	.
TGCGCCAGCAGCCACTTGGCGCGAGAGGGGGAGACCCAGTACTTC	CASSHLAREGETQYF	once	TRBV5-1	TRBJ2-5	.
TGTGCCAGCAGTCCACAAGGGGGCCTGAACACCGGGGAGCTGTTTTTT	CASSPQGGLNTGELFF	many	TRBV2	TRBJ2-2	TRBD1
TGTGCCAGCAGCCAAGAGCGGATTAGGGATGAAAAACTGTTTTTT	CASSQERIRDEKLFF	few	TRBV9	TRBJ1-4	.
TGTGCCAGCAGTTACAAATCTCCTGAAGCTTTCTTT	CASSYKSPEAFF	many	TRBV6-6	TRBJ1-1	.
TGCGCCAGCAGTGCCCTAGCGGGGATTTCGGGGGAGCTGTTTTTT	CASSALAGISGELFF	.	TRBV5-1	TRBJ2-2	TRBD2
TGTGCCAGCAGATTCATGAACACTGAAGCTTTCTTT	CASRFMNTEAFF	many	TRBV12-3/TRBV12-4	TRBJ1-1	.
TGTGCCAGCAACCGCAGGTTCGCAGATACGCAGTATTTT	CASNRRFADTQYF	.	TRBV7-8	TRBJ2-3	.
TGCGCCAGCAGCATGGGACTAGCGGGGGGGCCGCAAGAGACCCAGTACTTC	CASSMGLAGGPQETQYF	.	TRBV5-1	TRBJ2-5	TRBD2
TGTGCCAGCAGCCGGACTAGCGAAGAGACCCAGTACTTC	CASSRTSEETQYF	many	TRBV6-2/TRBV6-3	TRBJ2-5	TRBD2
TGTGCCGGCAGCTTAGCGTCGGGGACAGCCACCTACGAGCAGTACTTC	CAGSLASGTATYEQYF	.	TRBV7-9	TRBJ2-7	TRBD1
TGTGCCAGCAGCCAAGAGGGACAGGCTCTCAATTCACCCCTCCACTTT	CASSQEGQALNSPLHF	.	TRBV9	TRBJ1-6	TRBD1
TGCGCCAGCAGCCATCCAGGAGGGGGTAGCAATCAGCCCCAGCATTTT	CASSHPGGGSNQPQHF	few	TRBV4-1	TRBJ1-5	.
TGTGCCAGCAGCCGAGCCGGGGGGGGGGCGAAGGGCTACACCTTC	CASSRAGGGAKGYTF	.	TRBV7-2	TRBJ1-2	.
TGTGCCAGTTACGCCCAGACAGGGGTCTATGGCTACACCTTC	CASYAQTGVYGYTF	.	TRBV9	TRBJ1-2	TRBD1